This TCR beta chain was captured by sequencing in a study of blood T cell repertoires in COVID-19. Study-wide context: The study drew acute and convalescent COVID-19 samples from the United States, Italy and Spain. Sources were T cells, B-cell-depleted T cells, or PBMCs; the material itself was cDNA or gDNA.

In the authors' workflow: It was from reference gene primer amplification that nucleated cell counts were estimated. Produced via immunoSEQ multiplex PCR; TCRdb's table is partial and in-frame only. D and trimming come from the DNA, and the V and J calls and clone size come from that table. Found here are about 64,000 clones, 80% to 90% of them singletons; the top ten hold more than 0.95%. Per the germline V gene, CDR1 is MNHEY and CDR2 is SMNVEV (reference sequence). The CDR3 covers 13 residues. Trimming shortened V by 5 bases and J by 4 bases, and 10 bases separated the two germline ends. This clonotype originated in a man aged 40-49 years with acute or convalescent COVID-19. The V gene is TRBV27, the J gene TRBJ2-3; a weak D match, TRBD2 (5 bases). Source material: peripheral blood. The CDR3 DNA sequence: TGTGCCAGCAGTCCCCTGGGAGCAGATACGCAGTATTTT. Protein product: CASSPLGADTQYF.